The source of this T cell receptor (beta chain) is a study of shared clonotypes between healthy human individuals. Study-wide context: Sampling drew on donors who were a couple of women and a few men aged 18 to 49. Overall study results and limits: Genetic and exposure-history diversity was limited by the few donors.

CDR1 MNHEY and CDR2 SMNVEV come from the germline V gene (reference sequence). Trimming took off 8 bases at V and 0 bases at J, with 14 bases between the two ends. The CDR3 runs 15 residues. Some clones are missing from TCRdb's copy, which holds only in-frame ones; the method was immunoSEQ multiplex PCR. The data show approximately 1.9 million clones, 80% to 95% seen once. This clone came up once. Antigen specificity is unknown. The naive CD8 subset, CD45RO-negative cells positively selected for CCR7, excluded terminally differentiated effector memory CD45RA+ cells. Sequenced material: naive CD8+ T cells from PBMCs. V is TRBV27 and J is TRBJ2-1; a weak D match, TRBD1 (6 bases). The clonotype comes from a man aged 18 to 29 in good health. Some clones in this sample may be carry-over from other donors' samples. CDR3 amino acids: CASANRDLSYNEQFF. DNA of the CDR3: TGTGCCAGCGCGAACAGGGACCTCTCCTACAATGAGCAGTTCTTC.